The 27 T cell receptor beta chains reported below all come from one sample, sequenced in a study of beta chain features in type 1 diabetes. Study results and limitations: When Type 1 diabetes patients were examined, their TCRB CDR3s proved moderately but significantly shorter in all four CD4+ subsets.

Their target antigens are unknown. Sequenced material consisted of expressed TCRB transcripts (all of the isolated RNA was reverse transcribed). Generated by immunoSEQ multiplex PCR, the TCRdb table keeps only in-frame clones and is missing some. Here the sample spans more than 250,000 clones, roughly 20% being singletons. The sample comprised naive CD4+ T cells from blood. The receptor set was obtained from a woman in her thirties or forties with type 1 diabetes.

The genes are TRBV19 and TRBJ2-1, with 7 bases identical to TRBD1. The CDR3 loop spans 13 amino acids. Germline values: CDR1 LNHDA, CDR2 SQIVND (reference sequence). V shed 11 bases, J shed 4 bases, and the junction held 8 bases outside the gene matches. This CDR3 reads CASWGTAYNEQFF. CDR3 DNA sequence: TGTGCCTCCTGGGGGACAGCGTACAATGAGCAGTTCTTC.

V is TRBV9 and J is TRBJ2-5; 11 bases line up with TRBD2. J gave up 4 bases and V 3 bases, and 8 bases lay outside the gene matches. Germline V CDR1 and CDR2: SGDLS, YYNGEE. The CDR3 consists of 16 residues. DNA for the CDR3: TGTGCCAGCAGCGCTAAACTAGCGGGAGTGGGAGAGACCCAGTACTTC. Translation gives CASSAKLAGVGETQYF.

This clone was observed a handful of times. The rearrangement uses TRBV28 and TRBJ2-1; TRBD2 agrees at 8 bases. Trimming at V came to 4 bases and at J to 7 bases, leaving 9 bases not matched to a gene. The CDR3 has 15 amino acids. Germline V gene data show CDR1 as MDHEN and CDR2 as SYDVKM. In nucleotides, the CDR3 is TGTGCCAGCAGTTCCCCTAGACTAGCGCCTAATGAGCAGTTCTTC. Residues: CASSSPRLAPNEQFF.

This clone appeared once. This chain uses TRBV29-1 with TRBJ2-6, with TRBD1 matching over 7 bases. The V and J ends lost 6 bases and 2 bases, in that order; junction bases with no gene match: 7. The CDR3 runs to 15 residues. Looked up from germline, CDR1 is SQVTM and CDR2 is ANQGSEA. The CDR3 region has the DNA TGCAGCGTAATACAGGGGCGGACTGGGGCCAACGTCCTGACTTTC. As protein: CSVIQGRTGANVLTF.

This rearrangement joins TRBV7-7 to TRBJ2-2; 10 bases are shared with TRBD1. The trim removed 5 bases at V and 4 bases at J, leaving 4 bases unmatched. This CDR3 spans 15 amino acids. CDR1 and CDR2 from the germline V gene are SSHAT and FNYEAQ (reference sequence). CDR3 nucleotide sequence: TGTGCCAGCAGCACCCGGACAGGGGGCACCGGGGAGCTGTTTTTT. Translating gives CASSTRTGGTGELFF.

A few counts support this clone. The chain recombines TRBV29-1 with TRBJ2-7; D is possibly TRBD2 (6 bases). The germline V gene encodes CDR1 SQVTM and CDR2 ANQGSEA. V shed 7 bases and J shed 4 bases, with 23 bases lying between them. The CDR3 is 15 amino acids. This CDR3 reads CSAGPRPGAPYEQYF. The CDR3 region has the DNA TGCAGCGCTGGCCCGAGGCCGGGAGCACCGTACGAGCAGTACTTC.

The CDR3: CASSRQGPYSNQPQHF. CDR3 DNA sequence: TGTGCCAGCAGTAGACAGGGACCATATAGCAATCAGCCCCAGCATTTT. The rearrangement uses TRBV27 and TRBJ1-5, with 7 positions matching TRBD1. Germline lookup yields CDR1 MNHEY and CDR2 SMNVEV (reference sequence). J was trimmed by 0 bases and V by 5 bases; bases with no gene match: 7. The CDR3 extends over 16 amino acids.

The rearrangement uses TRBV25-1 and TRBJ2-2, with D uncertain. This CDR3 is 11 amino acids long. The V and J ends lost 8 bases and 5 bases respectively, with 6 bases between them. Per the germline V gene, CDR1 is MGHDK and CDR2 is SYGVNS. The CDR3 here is CASGETGELFF. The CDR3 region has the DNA TGTGCCAGCGGAGAGACCGGGGAGCTGTTTTTT. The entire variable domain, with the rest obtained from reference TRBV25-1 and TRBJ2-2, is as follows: EADIYQTPRYLVIGTGKKITLECSQTMGHDKMYWYQQDPGMELHLIHYSYGVNSTEKGDLSSESTVSRIRTEHFPLTLESARPSHTSQYLCASGETGELFFGEGSRLTVL.

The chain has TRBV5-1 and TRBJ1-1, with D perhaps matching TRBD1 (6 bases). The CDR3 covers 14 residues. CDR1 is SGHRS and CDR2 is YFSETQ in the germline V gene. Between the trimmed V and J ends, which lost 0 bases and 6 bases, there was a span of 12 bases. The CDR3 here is CASSLVGGPPEAFF. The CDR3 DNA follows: TGCGCCAGCAGCTTGGTGGGGGGGCCTCCTGAAGCTTTCTTT.

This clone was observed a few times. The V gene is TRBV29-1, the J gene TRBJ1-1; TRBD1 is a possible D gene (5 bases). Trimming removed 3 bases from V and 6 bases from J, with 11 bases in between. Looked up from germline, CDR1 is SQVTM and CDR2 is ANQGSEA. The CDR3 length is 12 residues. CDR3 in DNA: TGCAGCGTTGATCGGGGAGGGGCTGAAGCTTTCTTT. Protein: CSVDRGGAEAFF.

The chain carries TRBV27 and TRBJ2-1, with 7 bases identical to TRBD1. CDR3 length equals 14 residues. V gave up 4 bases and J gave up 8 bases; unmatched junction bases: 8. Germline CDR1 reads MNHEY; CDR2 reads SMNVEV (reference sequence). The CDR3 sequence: CASSSPYRGYEQFF. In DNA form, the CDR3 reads TGTGCCAGCAGTTCGCCTTACAGGGGATATGAGCAGTTCTTC.

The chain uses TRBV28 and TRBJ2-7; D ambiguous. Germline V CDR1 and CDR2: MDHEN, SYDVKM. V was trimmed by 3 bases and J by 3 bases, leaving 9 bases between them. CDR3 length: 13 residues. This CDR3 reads CASSFTPIYEQYF. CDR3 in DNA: TGTGCCAGCAGTTTTACGCCTATCTACGAGCAGTACTTC.

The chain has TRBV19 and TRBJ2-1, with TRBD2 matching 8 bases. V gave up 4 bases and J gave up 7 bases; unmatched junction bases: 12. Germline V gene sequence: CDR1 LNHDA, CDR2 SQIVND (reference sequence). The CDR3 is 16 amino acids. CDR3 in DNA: TGTGCCAGTAGTACGGGAGGGAACAGGGTGGCGAATGAGCAGTTCTTC. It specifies CASSTGGNRVANEQFF. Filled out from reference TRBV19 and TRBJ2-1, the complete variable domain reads DGGITQSPKYLFRKEGQNVTLSCEQNLNHDAMYWYRQDPGQGLRLIYYSQIVNDFQKGDIAEGYSVSREKKESFPLTVTSAQKNPTAFYLCASSTGGNRVANEQFFGPGTRLTVL.

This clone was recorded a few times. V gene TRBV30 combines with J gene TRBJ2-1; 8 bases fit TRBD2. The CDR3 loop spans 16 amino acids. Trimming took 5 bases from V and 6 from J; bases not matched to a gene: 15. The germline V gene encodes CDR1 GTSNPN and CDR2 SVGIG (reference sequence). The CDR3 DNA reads TGTGCCTGGTCGGGGGGGAGCGGGAGACTGGGCAATGAGCAGTTCTTC. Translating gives CAWSGGSGRLGNEQFF.

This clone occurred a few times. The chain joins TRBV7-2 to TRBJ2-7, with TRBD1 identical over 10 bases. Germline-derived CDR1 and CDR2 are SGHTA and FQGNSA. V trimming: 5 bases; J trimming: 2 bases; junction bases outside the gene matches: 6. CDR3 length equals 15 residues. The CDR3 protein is CASSRPGQGTYEQYF. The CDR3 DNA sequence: TGTGCCAGCAGCCGACCGGGACAGGGGACCTACGAGCAGTACTTC.

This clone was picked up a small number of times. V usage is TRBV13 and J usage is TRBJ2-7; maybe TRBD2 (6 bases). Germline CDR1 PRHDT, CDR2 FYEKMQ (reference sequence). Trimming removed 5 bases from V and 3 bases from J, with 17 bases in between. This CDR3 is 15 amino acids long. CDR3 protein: CASSTRLGTYYEQYF. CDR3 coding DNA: TGTGCCAGCAGCACCCGTTTGGGGACTTACTACGAGCAGTACTTC.

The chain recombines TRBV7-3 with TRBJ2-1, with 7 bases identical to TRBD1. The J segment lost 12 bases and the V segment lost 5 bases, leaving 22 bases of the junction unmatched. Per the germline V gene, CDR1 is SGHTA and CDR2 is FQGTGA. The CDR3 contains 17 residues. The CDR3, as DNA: TGTGCCAGCAGCCGTCGTTCGAGTGGACAGGCAGACGATAGGCAGTTCTTC. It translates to CASSRRSSGQADDRQFF.

The CDR3: CASSFGQGADEQYF. CDR3 coding DNA: TGTGCCAGCAGCTTCGGACAGGGGGCTGACGAGCAGTACTTC. V is TRBV5-4 and J is TRBJ2-7, with 11 bases identical to TRBD1. V trimming: 2 bases; J trimming: 5 bases; junction bases outside the gene matches: 3. The CDR3 runs to 14 residues. Germline V CDR1 and CDR2: SGHNT, YYREEE (reference sequence).

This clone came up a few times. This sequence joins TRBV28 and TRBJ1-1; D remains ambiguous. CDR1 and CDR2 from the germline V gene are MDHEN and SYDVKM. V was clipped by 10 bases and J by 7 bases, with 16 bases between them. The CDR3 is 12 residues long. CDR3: CATGGNGNEAFF. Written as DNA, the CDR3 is TGTGCCACCGGAGGGAATGGGAATGAAGCTTTCTTT.

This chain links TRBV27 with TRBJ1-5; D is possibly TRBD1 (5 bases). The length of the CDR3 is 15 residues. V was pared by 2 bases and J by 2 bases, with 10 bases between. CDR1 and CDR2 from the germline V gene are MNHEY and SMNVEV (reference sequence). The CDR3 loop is CASSLGRVGNQPQHF. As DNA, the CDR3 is TGTGCCAGCAGTTTAGGCAGGGTTGGCAATCAGCCCCAGCATTTT.

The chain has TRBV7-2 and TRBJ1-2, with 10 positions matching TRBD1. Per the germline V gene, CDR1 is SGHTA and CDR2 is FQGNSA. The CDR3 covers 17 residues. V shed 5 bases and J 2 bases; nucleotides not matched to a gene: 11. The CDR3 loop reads CASSPPGQGIVNYGYTF. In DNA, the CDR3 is TGTGCCAGCAGCCCGCCGGGACAGGGGATCGTGAACTATGGCTACACCTTC.

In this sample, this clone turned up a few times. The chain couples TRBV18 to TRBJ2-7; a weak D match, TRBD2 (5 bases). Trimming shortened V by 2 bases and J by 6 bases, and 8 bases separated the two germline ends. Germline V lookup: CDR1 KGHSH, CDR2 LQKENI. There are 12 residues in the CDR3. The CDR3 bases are TGTGCCAGCTCACCAGGCGGGCGCGAGCAGTACTTC. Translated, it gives CASSPGGREQYF. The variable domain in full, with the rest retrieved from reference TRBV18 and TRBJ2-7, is NAGVMQNPRHLVRRRGQEARLRCSPMKGHSHVYWYRQLPEEGLKFMVYLQKENIIDESGMPKERFSAEFPKEGPSILRIQQVVRGDSAAYFCASSPGGREQYFGPGTRLTVT.

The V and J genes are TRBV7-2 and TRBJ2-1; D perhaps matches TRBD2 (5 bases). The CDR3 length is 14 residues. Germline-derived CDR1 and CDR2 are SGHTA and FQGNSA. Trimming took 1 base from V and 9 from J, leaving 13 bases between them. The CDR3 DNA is TGTGCCAGCAGCTTAGTGGGGAGTGGGGTTGAGCAGTTCTTC. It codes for CASSLVGSGVEQFF. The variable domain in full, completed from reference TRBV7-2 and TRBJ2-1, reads GAGVSQSPSNKVTEKGKDVELRCDPISGHTALYWYRQSLGQGLEFLIYFQGNSAPDKSGLPSDRFSAERTGGSVSTLTIQRTQQEDSAVYLCASSLVGSGVEQFFGPGTRLTVL.

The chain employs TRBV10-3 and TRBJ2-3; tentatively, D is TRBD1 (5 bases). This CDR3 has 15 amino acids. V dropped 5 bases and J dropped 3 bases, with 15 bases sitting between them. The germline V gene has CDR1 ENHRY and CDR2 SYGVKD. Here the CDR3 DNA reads TGTGCCATCAGTACGCAGGGCAAGGTTACAGATACGCAGTATTTT. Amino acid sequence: CAISTQGKVTDTQYF.

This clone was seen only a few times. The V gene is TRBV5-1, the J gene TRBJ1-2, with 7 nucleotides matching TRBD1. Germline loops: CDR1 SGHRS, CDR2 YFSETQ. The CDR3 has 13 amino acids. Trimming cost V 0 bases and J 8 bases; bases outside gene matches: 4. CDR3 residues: CASSLVRGPGYTF. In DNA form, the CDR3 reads TGCGCCAGCAGCTTGGTAAGGGGGCCCGGCTACACCTTC.

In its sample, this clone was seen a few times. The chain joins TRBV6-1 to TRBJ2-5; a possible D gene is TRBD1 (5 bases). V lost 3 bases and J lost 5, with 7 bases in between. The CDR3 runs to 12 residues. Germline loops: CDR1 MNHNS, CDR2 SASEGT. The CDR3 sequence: CASSDRVETQYF. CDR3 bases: TGTGCCAGCAGTGACAGGGTTGAGACCCAGTACTTC.

The CDR3 loop is CATSHTRTGKRSEQYF. CDR3 DNA sequence: TGTGCCACCTCCCACACTAGGACAGGGAAACGGAGCGAGCAGTACTTC. The V call is TRBV6-6, the J call TRBJ2-7; 8 positions agree with TRBD1. The germline V gene has CDR1 MNHNY and CDR2 SVGAGI (reference sequence). The CDR3 sequence is 16 residues long. The ends lost 10 bases at V and 6 bases at J; junction bases unmatched: 20.